The sequence of this T cell receptor beta chain was determined in a study of post-analysis software for immune sequencing data. The CDR3 spans 15 residues. Each TCR beta cDNA library carried unique molecular identifiers. TCRdb called the PCR reads again in MiXCR, with one record for every CDR3 protein. The table lists 750,000 to 950,000 distinct CDR3 sequences, 35% to 55% of them singletons. Details on this clonotype: Its antigen is not known. The junction and the germline gene differ at one end; a read error may be behind it.

Study outcomes and limitations: Included in a set of about five TRBV segments more frequent in patients than controls were TRBV5-6, TRBV5-1 and TRBV20-1.

The chain has TRBV12-3 or TRBV12-4 and TRBJ1-2, with D maybe TRBD1 (6 bases). The specimen was blood. This TCR was recovered from a girl aged 10-17 years with multiple sclerosis. The DNA of the CDR3 is TGTGTCAGCAACCATTGGACAGCAACCTACTATGGCTACACCTTC. This gives the protein CVSNHWTATYYGYTF.